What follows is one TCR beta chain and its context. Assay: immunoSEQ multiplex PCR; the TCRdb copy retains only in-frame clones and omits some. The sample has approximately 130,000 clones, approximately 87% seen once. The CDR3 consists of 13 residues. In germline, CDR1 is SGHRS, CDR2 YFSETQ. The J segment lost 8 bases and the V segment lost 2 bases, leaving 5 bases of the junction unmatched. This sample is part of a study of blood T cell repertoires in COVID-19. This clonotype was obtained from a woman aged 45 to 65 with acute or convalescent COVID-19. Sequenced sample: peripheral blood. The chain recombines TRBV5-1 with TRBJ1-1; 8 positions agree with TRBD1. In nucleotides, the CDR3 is TGCGCCAGCAGCTTAGCCTGGGACAGGGAAGCTTTCTTT. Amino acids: CASSLAWDREAFF.